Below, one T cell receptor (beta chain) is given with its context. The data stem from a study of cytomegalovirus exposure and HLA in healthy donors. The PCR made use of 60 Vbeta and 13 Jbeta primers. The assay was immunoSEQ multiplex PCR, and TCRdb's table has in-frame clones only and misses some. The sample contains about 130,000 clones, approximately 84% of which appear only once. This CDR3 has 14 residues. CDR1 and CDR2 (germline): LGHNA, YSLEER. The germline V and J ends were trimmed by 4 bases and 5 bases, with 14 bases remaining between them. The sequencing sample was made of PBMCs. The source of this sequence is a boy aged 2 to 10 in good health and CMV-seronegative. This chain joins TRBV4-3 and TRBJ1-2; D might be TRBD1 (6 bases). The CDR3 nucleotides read TGCGCCAGCAGCCCAACGGGGACAAGGTATGGCTACACCTTC. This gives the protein CASSPTGTRYGYTF.